This section outlines one T cell receptor (beta chain) sequence together with its context. The antigen remains undetermined. Time point indicated: patch test 2, 6 weeks after DPC sensitization. Treatment: therapeutic diphenylcyclopropenone sensitization with weekly scalp DPC. Blood was drawn before each patch test was applied. TCRdb processed the RACE reads anew with MiXCR; each CDR3 protein has one entry. The table records tens of thousands of distinct CDR3 sequences, under 11% of them present only once. This sample is part of a study of human T cells and chemical hapten exposure. Study details: Investigators sensitized around 2 cm by around 2 cm of upper inner arm skin with 2% DPC. Patch testing was performed with 0.01% DPC on the upper back, with reading at 6 days.

Study results and limitations: Expanded TCRs were compared with controls, and the expanded TCRs formed significantly more large CDR3 similarity clusters.

The clonotype comes from a woman between 45 and 60 years old with alopecia areata. Some clones in this sample may be carry-over from other donors' samples. Sequencing was performed on whole blood, taken in connection with sensitization to the hapten diphenylcyclopropenone (DPC).

The DNA for the CDR3 is TGTGCCTGGAGAATACACTCTGGAAACACCATATATTTT. It specifies CAWRIHSGNTIYF. The chain is built from TRBV30 and TRBJ1-3; no reliable D call. This CDR3 is built from 13 residues. The V end lost 3 bases, the J end lost 0 bases, and 6 bases lay between the germline ends. The germline gives CDR1 GTSNPN, CDR2 SVGIG (reference sequence).